These 25 T cell receptor beta chains share one sample of origin, sequenced in a study of identical twins. From the 5' RACE reads, TCRdb called clonotypes with MiXCR, one entry per CDR3 protein. The top ten clones hold roughly 4% of a sample with 600,000 to 800,000 distinct CDR3 sequences, about 20% of them seen once. This sample also belongs to another study, concerning T cells expressing NK-cell markers.

Sequences were obtained from PBMCs. These TCRs come from a woman younger than 35 in good health.

This clonotype showed up just a few times. The chain couples TRBV12-3 or TRBV12-4 to TRBJ2-1, with TRBD2 matching 7 bases. The CDR3 totals 16 residues. Trimming cost V 2 bases and J 4 bases; bases outside gene matches: 8. The CDR3 protein is CASSLLGGEGYNEQFF. CDR3 nucleotide sequence: TGTGCCAGCAGTTTATTGGGGGGGGAGGGTTACAATGAGCAGTTCTTC.

This clonotype was found many times. V gene TRBV29-1 combines with J gene TRBJ2-2; 9 bases agree with TRBD1. The CDR3 covers 12 residues. CDR1 and CDR2 (germline): SQVTM, ANQGSEA. Losses at the gene ends were 6 bases for V and 7 bases for J; bases not matched to a gene: 3. The CDR3 loop reads CSVDRGGGELFF. The CDR3 nucleotides are TGCAGCGTGGACAGGGGAGGCGGGGAGCTGTTTTTT.

This clonotype was seen a few times. The chain has TRBV20-1 and TRBJ2-1; 12 bases fit TRBD2. The CDR3 sequence is 12 residues long. V was pared by 6 bases and J by 16 bases, with 10 bases of the junction left unmatched. The germline gives CDR1 DFQATT, CDR2 SNEGSKA (reference sequence). The CDR3 loop is CSARPSGRDEFF. The CDR3 coding sequence is TGCAGTGCACGACCTAGCGGGAGGGATGAATTCTTC.

This clonotype was detected a few times. The CDR3 DNA reads as TGTGCCAGCAGCGACCGGGACAGGGGGGGCGGGGAGCTGTTTTTT. This codes for CASSDRDRGGGELFF. The J gene is TRBJ2-2, the V gene TRBV7-2; 11 nucleotides agree with TRBD1. This CDR3 is 15 amino acids long. Germline-derived CDR1 and CDR2 are SGHTA and FQGNSA. Trimming took 5 bases from V and 7 from J; bases not matched to a gene: 6.

The chain uses TRBV12-3 or TRBV12-4 and TRBJ2-7; weak D call: TRBD2 (6 bases). V lost 11 bases to trimming and J lost 6 bases, with 17 bases between them. The CDR3 consists of 12 residues. DNA of the CDR3: TGTGCCGTGGGGGGTGGGGCTCTCGAGCAGTACTTC. Translating gives CAVGGGALEQYF.

This clonotype has a count of ten or more. The chain employs TRBV10-3 and TRBJ2-1; D is uncertain. V was shortened by 4 bases and J by 9 bases, with 7 bases between the two germline ends. Germline CDR1 is ENHRY and CDR2 is SYGVKD. The CDR3 sequence is 11 residues long. CDR3 sequence: CAISGRSEQFF. Written as DNA, the CDR3 is TGTGCCATCAGTGGTCGCAGTGAGCAGTTCTTC.

This clonotype was seen a few times. V gene TRBV20-1 combines with J gene TRBJ1-5; D remains ambiguous. CDR3 length: 13 residues. The V end was cut by 3 bases, the J end by 2 bases, with 8 bases between. Germline assignment: CDR1 DFQATT and CDR2 SNEGSKA (reference sequence). This chain's CDR3 is CSASLPGNQPQHF. The CDR3 nucleotides are TGCAGTGCTAGTTTACCCGGCAATCAGCCCCAGCATTTT.

As concerns this clonotype: Germline is not matched at one junction end, which may reflect a read error. V usage is TRBV9 and J usage is TRBJ2-1; 7 bases map to TRBD1. This CDR3 comprises 13 residues. The V gene's germline CDR1 is SGDLS and CDR2 YYNGEE. Here the CDR3 reads CASSEGAGIGRSF. The CDR3 DNA is TGTGCCAGCAGCGAGGGGGCAGGGATCGGAAGGTCCTTC.

The rearrangement joins TRBV5-1 to TRBJ2-1; D tentatively fits TRBD1 or TRBD2 (5 bases each). Germline CDR1 and CDR2: SGHRS and YFSETQ. The CDR3 is made up of 14 amino acids. The V end was cut by 1 base, the J end by 8 bases, with 13 bases between. This chain's CDR3 is CASSLSAGADEQFF. CDR3 DNA: TGCGCCAGCAGCTTGTCCGCCGGGGCCGATGAGCAGTTCTTC.

The rearrangement links TRBV4-1 to TRBJ1-5; D is undetermined. This CDR3 has 15 amino acids. Trimming removed 1 base from V and 1 base from J, with 8 bases in between. CDR1 MGHRA and CDR2 YSYEKL come from the germline V gene. CDR3 nucleotide sequence: TGCGCCAGCAGCCAAGCGCAAGGGAGCAATCAGCCCCAGCATTTT. It is translated as CASSQAQGSNQPQHF.

CDR3 region: CASSVAAGGYTDTQYF. As DNA, the CDR3 is TGTGCCAGCAGCGTAGCTGCGGGGGGATACACAGATACGCAGTATTTT. V gene TRBV9 combines with J gene TRBJ2-3; 8 bases line up with TRBD2. The trim removed 0 bases at V and 2 bases at J, leaving 5 bases unmatched. CDR3 size: 16 residues. Germline-derived CDR1 and CDR2 are SGDLS and YYNGEE.

This clonotype has just a few counts. The rearrangement uses TRBV12-3 or TRBV12-4 and TRBJ1-4; D not certain. This CDR3 contains 13 residues. The germline V and J ends were trimmed by 0 bases and 5 bases, with 4 bases remaining between them. CDR3 residues: CASSLALNEKLFF. In DNA, the CDR3 is TGTGCCAGCAGTTTAGCTCTAAATGAAAAACTGTTTTTT.

This chain uses TRBV24-1 with TRBJ1-2; D is uncertain. Germline V gives CDR1 KGHDR, CDR2 SFDVKD. Trimming took 7 bases from V and 7 from J, leaving 15 bases between them. The CDR3 sequence is 13 residues long. The CDR3 nucleotides read TGTGCCACCAGGGACGGCAGAACCGGTGGCTACACCTTC. It yields the protein CATRDGRTGGYTF.

The chain recombines TRBV5-1 with TRBJ2-3, with D perhaps TRBD2 (5 bases). Germline V gives CDR1 SGHRS, CDR2 YFSETQ. The ends were cut back, 5 bases at V and 2 bases at J, with 15 bases in the middle. This CDR3 has 15 amino acids. CDR3 DNA: TGCGCCAGCAGTGAGGGCCGTTGGGACACAGATACGCAGTATTTT. Translation gives CASSEGRWDTDTQYF.

This clonotype was seen only a few times. The chain couples TRBV5-5 to TRBJ1-5; D not certain. The germline CDR1 and CDR2 sequences are SGHKS and YYEKEE (reference sequence). V gave up 0 bases and J gave up 0 bases, with 7 bases separating them. The CDR3 has 15 residues. The CDR3 coding sequence is TGTGCCAGCAGCTTGGACGTATATAGCAATCAGCCCCAGCATTTT. Translating it yields CASSLDVYSNQPQHF.

The chain uses TRBV20-1 and TRBJ2-2; tentatively, D is TRBD2 (7 bases). This CDR3 is built from 15 residues. Between the trimmed V and J ends, which lost 5 bases and 4 bases, there was a span of 17 bases. In germline, CDR1 is DFQATT, CDR2 SNEGSKA (reference sequence). The CDR3 region is CSAPKWGGGTGELFF. The DNA for the CDR3 is TGCAGTGCTCCTAAGTGGGGAGGGGGCACCGGGGAGCTGTTTTTT.

This clonotype was found many times. V is TRBV12-3 or TRBV12-4 and J is TRBJ1-1, with a weak D call TRBD1 (6 bases). The length of the CDR3 is 15 residues. V dropped 6 bases and J dropped 2 bases, with 16 bases sitting between them. The CDR3 DNA sequence: TGTGCCAGCAGACCTGTTGGACAGAGAAACACTGAAGCTTTCTTT. Amino acids: CASRPVGQRNTEAFF.

The chain combines TRBV5-4 with TRBJ2-6; D call uncertain. Germline V gene lookup returns CDR1 SGHNT and CDR2 YYREEE (reference sequence). This CDR3 comprises 20 residues. V was trimmed by 0 bases and J by 0 bases, leaving 19 bases between them. CDR3 nucleotide sequence: TGTGCCAGCAGCTTGGGTCGTGGTGTCACAATCGGCTCTGGGGCCAACGTCCTGACTTTC. The encoded protein is CASSLGRGVTIGSGANVLTF.

This clonotype came up a few times. This chain joins TRBV3-1 and TRBJ1-5, with no clear D. Trimming took 2 bases from V and 0 from J, leaving 8 bases between them. From germline, CDR1 is LGHDT and CDR2 YNNKEL (reference sequence). The CDR3 length is 15 residues. The CDR3 DNA sequence: TGTGCCAGCAGCCAAATGCCAGGTAGCAATCAGCCCCAGCATTTT. Translating gives CASSQMPGSNQPQHF.

The chain combines TRBV2 with TRBJ2-1, with a tentative D call TRBD2 (6 bases). There are 11 residues in the CDR3. V lost 8 bases to trimming and J lost 16 bases, with 18 bases between them. CDR1 and CDR2 (germline): SNHLY, FYNNEI. In DNA, the CDR3 is TGTGCCAGCGGATCCAGGGACTTTGGATTCTTC. Translated, it gives CASGSRDFGFF.

This clonotype was seen ten or more times. This chain joins TRBV20-1 and TRBJ2-7, with 8 bases that match TRBD2. CDR1 is DFQATT and CDR2 is SNEGSKA in the germline V gene (reference sequence). The CDR3 sequence is 14 residues long. V dropped 2 bases and J dropped 6; count of bases not matched to a gene: 9. CDR3 region: CSARSEGLVSEQYF. CDR3 coding DNA: TGCAGTGCTAGAAGCGAGGGACTAGTCAGCGAGCAGTACTTC.

This chain connects TRBV20-1 to TRBJ2-3; the D is unclear. Deletions cut 5 bases from V and 3 bases from J, with 18 bases between. The CDR3 contains 15 residues. The germline V gene encodes CDR1 DFQATT and CDR2 SNEGSKA (reference sequence). The CDR3, as DNA: TGCAGTGCTTTTAATCCCCAGTGGGATACAGATACGCAGTATTTT. Amino acid sequence: CSAFNPQWDTDTQYF.

This clonotype was detected only a few times. The chain recombines TRBV7-2 with TRBJ1-6; TRBD1 agrees at 7 bases. The CDR3 spans 13 residues. The germline gives CDR1 SGHTA, CDR2 FQGNSA. V was clipped by 3 bases and J by 10 bases; unmatched bases: 3. The chain's CDR3 is CASSFDRDSPLHF. The CDR3 nucleotides are TGTGCCAGCAGCTTTGACAGGGACTCACCCCTCCACTTT. The whole variable domain, filled in from reference TRBV7-2 and TRBJ1-6, reads GAGVSQSPSNKVTEKGKDVELRCDPISGHTALYWYRQSLGQGLEFLIYFQGNSAPDKSGLPSDRFSAERTGGSVSTLTIQRTQQEDSAVYLCASSFDRDSPLHFGNGTRLTVT.

A remark on this clonotype: A clone one base away is much larger, so this may be a read error. The chain carries TRBV5-1 and TRBJ1-2; D is unclear. CDR1 is SGHRS and CDR2 is YFSETQ in the germline V gene. This CDR3 is built from 13 residues. CDR3 nucleotides: TGCGCCAGCAGCTTGGACCTAACCTACGGCTACAACTTC. Its translation: CASSLDLTYGYNF.

This clonotype was detected a few times. This rearrangement joins TRBV10-3 to TRBJ2-1; D gene uncertain. There are 13 residues in the CDR3. V was clipped by 2 bases and J by 1 base, with 3 bases between them. Per the germline V gene, CDR1 is ENHRY and CDR2 is SYGVKD. CDR3 protein: CAISEASYNEQFF. CDR3 nucleotides: TGTGCCATCAGTGAGGCGTCCTACAATGAGCAGTTCTTC.